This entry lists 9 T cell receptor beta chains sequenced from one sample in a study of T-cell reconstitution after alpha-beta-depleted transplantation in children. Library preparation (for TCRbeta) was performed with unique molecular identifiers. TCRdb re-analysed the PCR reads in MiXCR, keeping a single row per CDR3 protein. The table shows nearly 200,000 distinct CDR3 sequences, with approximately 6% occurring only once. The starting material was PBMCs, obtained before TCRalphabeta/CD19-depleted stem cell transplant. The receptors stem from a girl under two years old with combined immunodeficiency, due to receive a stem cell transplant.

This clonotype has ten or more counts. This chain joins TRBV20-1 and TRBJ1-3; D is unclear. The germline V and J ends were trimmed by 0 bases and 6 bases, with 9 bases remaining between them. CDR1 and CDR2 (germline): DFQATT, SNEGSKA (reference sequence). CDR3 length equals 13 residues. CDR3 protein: CSARDYQSNTIYF. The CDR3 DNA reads TGCAGTGCTAGAGATTATCAGTCAAACACCATATATTTT.

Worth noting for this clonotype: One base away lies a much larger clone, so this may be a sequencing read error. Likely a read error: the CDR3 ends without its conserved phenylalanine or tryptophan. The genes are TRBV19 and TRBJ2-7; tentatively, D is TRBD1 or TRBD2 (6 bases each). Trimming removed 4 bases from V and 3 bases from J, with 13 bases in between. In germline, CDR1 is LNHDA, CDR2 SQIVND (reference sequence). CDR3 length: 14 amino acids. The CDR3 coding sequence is TGTGCCAGTAGTACCAGGGGAGGACGCTACGAGCAGTACTAC. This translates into CASSTRGGRYEQYY.

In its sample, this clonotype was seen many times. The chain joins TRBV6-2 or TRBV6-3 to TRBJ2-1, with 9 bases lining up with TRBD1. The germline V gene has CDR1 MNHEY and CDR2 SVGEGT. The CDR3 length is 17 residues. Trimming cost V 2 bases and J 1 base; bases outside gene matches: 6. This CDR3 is CASSYPAGTGSYNEQFF. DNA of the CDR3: TGTGCCAGCAGTTACCCAGCCGGGACAGGGTCCTACAATGAGCAGTTCTTC.

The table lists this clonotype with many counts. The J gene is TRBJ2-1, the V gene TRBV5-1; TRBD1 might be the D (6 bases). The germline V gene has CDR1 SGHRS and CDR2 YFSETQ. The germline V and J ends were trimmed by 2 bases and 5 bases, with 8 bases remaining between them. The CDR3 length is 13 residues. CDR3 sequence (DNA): TGCGCCAGCAGCTTCGACAGGAACAATGAGCAGTTCTTC. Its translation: CASSFDRNNEQFF.

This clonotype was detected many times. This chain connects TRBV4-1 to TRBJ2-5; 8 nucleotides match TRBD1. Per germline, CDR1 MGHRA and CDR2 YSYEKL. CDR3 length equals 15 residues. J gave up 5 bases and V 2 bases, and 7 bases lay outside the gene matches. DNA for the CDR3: TGCGCCAGCAGCCAACTTCAGGGGGCTTTTGAGACCCAGTACTTC. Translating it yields CASSQLQGAFETQYF.

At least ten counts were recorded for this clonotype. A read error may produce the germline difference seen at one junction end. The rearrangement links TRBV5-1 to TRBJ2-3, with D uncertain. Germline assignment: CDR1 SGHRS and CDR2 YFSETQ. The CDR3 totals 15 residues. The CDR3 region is CASGGLAELTNTQYF. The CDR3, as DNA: TGCGCCAGCGGTGGCCTGGCGGAACTCACAAATACGCAGTATTTT.

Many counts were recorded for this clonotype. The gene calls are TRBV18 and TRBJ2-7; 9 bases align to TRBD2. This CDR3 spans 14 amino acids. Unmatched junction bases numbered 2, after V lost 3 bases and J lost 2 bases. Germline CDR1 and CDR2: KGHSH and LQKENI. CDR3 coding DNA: TGTGCCAGCTCACCGCGCGGGGGGGCCTACGAGCAGTACTTC. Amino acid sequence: CASSPRGGAYEQYF.

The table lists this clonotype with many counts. The CDR3 reads CATGLASYEQYF. CDR3 DNA: TGTGCCACAGGACTAGCATCCTACGAGCAGTACTTC. This rearrangement joins TRBV28 to TRBJ2-7, with 8 bases that match TRBD2. The CDR3 spans 12 residues. Trimming removed 10 bases from V and 1 base from J; junction bases left unmatched: 3. Per germline, CDR1 MDHEN and CDR2 SYDVKM.

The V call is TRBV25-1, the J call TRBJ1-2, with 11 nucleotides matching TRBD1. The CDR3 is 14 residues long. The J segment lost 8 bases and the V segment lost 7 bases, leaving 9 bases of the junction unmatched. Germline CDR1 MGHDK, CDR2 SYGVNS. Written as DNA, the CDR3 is TGTGCCAGCACTGGGACAGGGGGACGGCGGGGCTACACCTTC. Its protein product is CASTGTGGRRGYTF.